Below are 25 T cell receptor beta chains sequenced from a single sample in a study of T cells in Graves' hyperthyroidism and ophthalmopathy. The source material, RNA transcripts, was used to amplify TCR beta CDR3 regions. The HTBI set primed first-round TCR CDR3 RT-PCR. TCRdb re-derived calls from the multiplex PCR reads in MiXCR, one entry per CDR3 protein. The top ten hold almost 8% of the sample, which has 250,000 to 300,000 distinct CDR3 sequences, about an eighth seen once. The sample taken for sequencing was blood. All receptors derive from a woman aged 25 to 39 with Graves' hyperthyroidism that later progressed to Graves' ophthalmopathy.

Many counts were recorded for this clonotype. As DNA, the CDR3 is TGTGCCAGCAGTTTCAACCGGGACACCAGGACCGAGCAGTACTTC. This encodes CASSFNRDTRTEQYF. V and J are TRBV6-1 and TRBJ2-7, with D perhaps TRBD1 (6 bases). Germline V gene data show CDR1 as MNHNS and CDR2 as SASEGT. V lost 5 bases, J lost 6 bases, and 20 bases lay in between. The CDR3 loop spans 15 amino acids.

This clonotype was detected many times. V gene TRBV27 combines with J gene TRBJ2-1; 9 nucleotides align to TRBD1. Trimming removed 2 bases from V and 6 bases from J; junction bases left unmatched: 2. The germline V gene encodes CDR1 MNHEY and CDR2 SMNVEV (reference sequence). The CDR3 sequence is 14 residues long. CDR3 DNA: TGTGCCAGCAGTTTAGGGACAGGGTTCAATGAGCAGTTCTTC. Amino acids: CASSLGTGFNEQFF.

Many counts were recorded for this clonotype. This chain links TRBV4-3 with TRBJ2-1; D might be TRBD2 (6 bases). V was trimmed by 0 bases and J by 3 bases, leaving 9 bases between them. The CDR3 is 15 amino acids. The V gene's germline CDR1 is LGHNA and CDR2 YSLEER. CDR3 amino acids: CASSQDASDYNEQFF. For the CDR3, the DNA is TGCGCCAGCAGCCAAGATGCTAGCGACTACAATGAGCAGTTCTTC.

The J gene is TRBJ1-4, the V gene TRBV6-1; D not certain. The V and J ends lost 6 bases and 7 bases respectively, with 15 bases between them. The germline gives CDR1 MNHNS, CDR2 SASEGT. The CDR3 consists of 14 residues. CDR3 nucleotides: TGTGCCAGCAGGCTAACCCACAGTGCTGAAAAACTGTTTTTT. This codes for CASRLTHSAEKLFF.

Ten or more counts support this clonotype. The V gene is TRBV7-9, the J gene TRBJ1-5; D perhaps matches TRBD1 (6 bases). CDR1 and CDR2 (germline): SEHNR, FQNEAQ (reference sequence). The CDR3 length is 14 residues. Deletions cut 1 base from V and 7 bases from J, with 11 bases between. This CDR3 reads CASSLEGGLQPQHF. The CDR3 nucleotides are TGTGCCAGCAGCTTAGAAGGGGGATTGCAGCCCCAGCATTTT.

Many counts were recorded for this clonotype. The V and J genes are TRBV7-6 and TRBJ2-1, with 10 nucleotides matching TRBD2. V lost 1 base, J lost 6 bases, and 6 bases stayed unmatched. CDR1 is SGHVS and CDR2 is FNYEAQ in the germline V gene. The CDR3 runs 16 residues. As DNA, the CDR3 is TGTGCCAGCAGCTTAGGGTTCGCTAGCGGGAGCAATGAGCAGTTCTTC. Translating it yields CASSLGFASGSNEQFF.

The chain is built from TRBV6-1 and TRBJ2-1, with 8 bases aligning to TRBD2. The germline gives CDR1 MNHNS, CDR2 SASEGT. The CDR3 spans 13 residues. The V gene end was trimmed by 8 bases and the J gene end by 2 bases; junction bases not matched to a gene: 2. The CDR3 DNA is TGTGCCAGCGTAGCGGGAACCTACAATGAGCAGTTCTTC. Its protein is CASVAGTYNEQFF.

The table lists this clonotype with a few counts. The chain employs TRBV19 and TRBJ2-1, with 11 bases identical to TRBD2. Trimming took 4 bases from V and 8 from J; bases not matched to a gene: 19. The CDR3 sequence is 19 residues long. The germline gives CDR1 LNHDA, CDR2 SQIVND (reference sequence). The CDR3 loop is CASSSPWVLAGEGGDEQFF. Written as DNA, the CDR3 is TGTGCCAGTAGTAGTCCGTGGGTACTAGCGGGAGAGGGGGGAGATGAGCAGTTCTTC.

This clonotype was counted many times. This clone may be a read error of a much larger clone one base away. The V gene is TRBV7-9, the J gene TRBJ2-7, with D unclear. Per the germline V gene, CDR1 is SEHNR and CDR2 is FQNEAQ (reference sequence). The V and J ends lost 5 bases and 2 bases respectively, with 4 bases between them. CDR3 length equals 11 residues. Written as DNA, the CDR3 is TGTGCCAGCAGCACCGCCTACGAGCAGTACTTC. Translated, it gives CASSTAYEQYF.

This clonotype has a count of ten or more. The CDR3 coding sequence is TGTGCCAGCAGCAACTCAGGGCTCTTCAGCAATCAGCCCCAGCATTTT. It codes for CASSNSGLFSNQPQHF. The V and J genes are TRBV7-2 and TRBJ1-5, with a possible D match to TRBD1 (5 bases). Germline-derived CDR1 and CDR2 are SGHTA and FQGNSA. V was shortened by 5 bases and J by 1 base, with 15 bases between the two germline ends. CDR3 size: 16 residues. The full variable domain, completed using reference TRBV7-2 and TRBJ1-5, is GAGVSQSPSNKVTEKGKDVELRCDPISGHTALYWYRQSLGQGLEFLIYFQGNSAPDKSGLPSDRFSAERTGGSVSTLTIQRTQQEDSAVYLCASSNSGLFSNQPQHFGDGTRLSIL.

This clonotype showed up many times. The chain combines TRBV29-1 with TRBJ2-7; tentatively, D is TRBD1 (5 bases). This CDR3 has 12 residues. V was trimmed by 6 bases and J by 7 bases, leaving 16 bases between them. Germline CDR1 is SQVTM and CDR2 is ANQGSEA. The CDR3 region has the DNA TGCAGCGTCTCCATGGGGCCGCGGGAGCAGTACTTC. Translating it yields CSVSMGPREQYF.

This clonotype was observed many times. This chain connects TRBV24-1 to TRBJ2-1, with 7 bases that match TRBD2. The CDR3 totals 16 residues. J gave up 4 bases and V 4 bases, and 9 bases lay outside the gene matches. CDR1 is KGHDR and CDR2 is SFDVKD in the germline V gene. The CDR3 is CATSDTSSGLYNEQFF. Written as DNA, the CDR3 is TGTGCCACCAGTGACACTTCTAGCGGACTTTACAATGAGCAGTTCTTC.

V and J are TRBV12-3 or TRBV12-4 and TRBJ1-2, with TRBD1 matching over 7 bases. V lost 6 bases to trimming and J lost 8 bases; unmatched junction nucleotides: 12. The CDR3 covers 14 residues. The CDR3 DNA is TGTGCCAGCAGCCCCCTACAGGGGAGAGGCGGCTACACCTTC. It yields the protein CASSPLQGRGGYTF.

The chain employs TRBV20-1 and TRBJ2-5, with TRBD2 identical over 9 bases. V was clipped by 1 base and J by 3 bases; unmatched bases: 3. Germline CDR1 reads DFQATT; CDR2 reads SNEGSKA (reference sequence). The length of the CDR3 is 14 residues. The DNA for the CDR3 is TGCAGTGCTAGAGTCAGACTAGCGGAAGAGACCCAGTACTTC. Amino acids: CSARVRLAEETQYF.

The table lists this clonotype with many counts. The chain employs TRBV5-1 and TRBJ2-1, with D uncertain. The V and J ends lost 4 bases and 4 bases respectively, with 9 bases between them. Per germline, CDR1 SGHRS and CDR2 YFSETQ. This CDR3 contains 13 residues. CDR3 loop: CASSPNSYNEQFF. Here the CDR3 DNA reads TGCGCCAGCAGCCCGAATTCGTACAATGAGCAGTTCTTC.

At least ten counts were recorded for this clonotype. The gene calls are TRBV20-1 and TRBJ1-2, with D possibly matching TRBD1 (5 bases). V was shortened by 1 base and J by 2 bases, with 11 bases between the two germline ends. The CDR3 length is 14 residues. Germline V lookup: CDR1 DFQATT, CDR2 SNEGSKA (reference sequence). CDR3: CSARARGLNYGYTF. CDR3 sequence (DNA): TGCAGTGCTAGAGCGAGGGGATTGAACTATGGCTACACCTTC.

This clonotype has only a few counts. The DNA of the CDR3 is TGCGCCAGCAGCCACCAGACTAGCGGGGGTGGTACCTACGAGCAGTACTTC. The encoded protein is CASSHQTSGGGTYEQYF. This chain joins TRBV4-3 and TRBJ2-7; 12 nucleotides align to TRBD2. V was pared by 3 bases and J by 2 bases, with 8 bases of the junction left unmatched. The CDR3 loop spans 17 amino acids. Germline V gene data show CDR1 as LGHNA and CDR2 as YSLEER.

This clonotype was found many times. The chain has TRBV28 and TRBJ2-3, with D perhaps matching TRBD1 (6 bases). The CDR3 has 19 residues. Per germline, CDR1 MDHEN and CDR2 SYDVKM. With 1 base removed from V and 0 bases from J, the gap between germline ends came to 20 bases. The CDR3 spells CASSLFLQGEPTSTDTQYF. The CDR3, as DNA: TGTGCCAGCAGTTTATTCTTACAGGGAGAACCGACAAGCACAGATACGCAGTATTTT.

V gene TRBV7-9 combines with J gene TRBJ2-3; a possible D gene is TRBD1 (6 bases). This CDR3 contains 13 residues. Germline CDR1 and CDR2: SEHNR and FQNEAQ (reference sequence). V dropped 2 bases and J dropped 9 bases, with 12 bases sitting between them. The CDR3 nucleotides are TGTGCCAGCAGCTTACCCGGGGACAAGACGCAGTATTTT. It translates to CASSLPGDKTQYF.

The chain uses TRBV6-6 and TRBJ2-1; 7 bases align to TRBD2. V was clipped by 0 bases and J by 0 bases; unmatched bases: 5. From germline, CDR1 is MNHNY and CDR2 SVGAGI (reference sequence). The CDR3 is made up of 17 amino acids. CDR3 region: CASSYSTSPVSYNEQFF. The CDR3 DNA sequence: TGTGCCAGCAGTTACTCGACTAGCCCTGTCTCCTACAATGAGCAGTTCTTC.

This chain joins TRBV19 and TRBJ1-4, with 9 bases identical to TRBD1. Unmatched junction bases numbered 4, after V lost 4 bases and J lost 7 bases. Germline V lookup: CDR1 LNHDA, CDR2 SQIVND (reference sequence). The CDR3 covers 14 residues. Written as DNA, the CDR3 is TGTGCCAGTAGTACGACAGGGGGTGCTGAAAAACTGTTTTTT. This encodes CASSTTGGAEKLFF.

The rearrangement uses TRBV6-1 and TRBJ2-7; 12 positions match TRBD1. The CDR3 has 15 amino acids. The J segment lost 7 bases and the V segment lost 3 bases, leaving 7 bases of the junction unmatched. Germline CDR1 is MNHNS and CDR2 is SASEGT. CDR3 in DNA: TGTGCCAGCAGTGACTCCGGGACAGGGGGCCGGGAGCAGTACTTC. Amino acids: CASSDSGTGGREQYF.

This chain joins TRBV7-9 and TRBJ2-3; D may be TRBD2 (6 bases). Trimming took 3 bases from V and 8 from J, leaving 24 bases between them. The germline V gene encodes CDR1 SEHNR and CDR2 FQNEAQ (reference sequence). There are 17 residues in the CDR3. The DNA of the CDR3 is TGTGCCAGCAGCTTTCCGGGAGTAGCGGATATTATGGGTACGCAGTATTTT. Encoded protein: CASSFPGVADIMGTQYF.

This clonotype was observed at least ten times. The J gene is TRBJ2-7, the V gene TRBV11-1, with TRBD1 as a possible D gene (5 bases). This CDR3 has 11 amino acids. In germline, CDR1 is SGHAT, CDR2 FQDESV (reference sequence). V shed 5 bases and J shed 7 bases, with 9 bases lying between them. Written as DNA, the CDR3 is TGTGCCAGCAGCGCAGGGTGGGAGCAGTACTTC. As protein: CASSAGWEQYF.

This clonotype came up many times. The chain combines TRBV6-1 with TRBJ2-2; D is uncertain. The CDR3 extends over 13 amino acids. Germline V gives CDR1 MNHNS, CDR2 SASEGT. The ends were cut back, 6 bases at V and 4 bases at J, with 9 bases in the middle. This CDR3 reads CASRQTLTGELFF. The CDR3 DNA follows: TGTGCCAGCAGACAGACTCTCACCGGGGAGCTGTTTTTT.